This TCR beta chain is from a study of CD8+ T cells in alopecia areata. Study at large: Each day, treated patients took oral tofacitinib twice, at 5 to 10 mg per dose.

From germline, CDR1 is MNHEY and CDR2 SMNVEV (reference sequence). This CDR3 is built from 16 residues. The V end lost 3 bases, the J end lost 2 bases, and 13 bases lay between the germline ends. TCR sequencing used cDNA made by reverse transcription of extracted RNA. The assay was immunoSEQ multiplex PCR, and TCRdb's table has in-frame clones only and misses some. The sample has roughly 10,000 clones, roughly three fifths seen once. Lesional scalp tissue (obtained by punch biopsy) and peripheral blood were collected from alopecia areata patients. Findings and caveats of the study: Possibly as an HLA-related effect, TCR sharing across patients appeared less clear than in mice. Normal skin contains resident alphabeta T cells, and these are also sequenced in scalp samples. Across lesional scalp, and particularly alopecia totalis/universalis, clonality surpassed that of normal scalp.

On this clone: The antigen is undetermined.

The starting material was skin, obtained at week 0. The receptor's source is a human donor with alopecia areata. The V and J genes are TRBV27 and TRBJ2-2; maybe TRBD2 (6 bases). In nucleotides, the CDR3 is TGTGCCAGCAGTTTTGGACTAAGAGTAAACACCGGGGAGCTGTTTTTT. Translated, it gives CASSFGLRVNTGELFF.